The entry below gives a single T cell receptor beta chain sequence along with its context. The data belong to a study of blood T cell repertoires in COVID-19. Study-level background: Samples came from the United States, Italy and Spain, spanning acute and convalescent COVID-19. From T cells, B-cell-depleted T cells, or PBMCs came the material, which was cDNA or gDNA.

Participants came from under 30 US areas, aged roughly 18 to 100 years. Symptom resolution, clearance, or two negative PCRs marked donors in Cohort 3 as recovered. Germline-derived CDR1 and CDR2 are MDHEN and SYDVKM. V lost 3 bases and J 5 bases, leaving 17 bases between the germline ends. This CDR3 is 16 amino acids long. TCRdb's copy holds only in-frame clones and misses some; the assay was immunoSEQ multiplex PCR. The sample lists about 46,000 clones, about 85% occurring once. The origin of this receptor is a woman aged 50 to 60 who had recovered from COVID-19. The sample comprised PBMCs or T cells enriched from blood (not recorded which). The genes are TRBV28 and TRBJ1-5, with a possible D match to TRBD1 (6 bases). The CDR3 here is CASSFPPATGHQPQHF. CDR3 DNA sequence: TGTGCCAGCAGTTTCCCGCCCGCGACAGGTCATCAGCCCCAGCATTTT.